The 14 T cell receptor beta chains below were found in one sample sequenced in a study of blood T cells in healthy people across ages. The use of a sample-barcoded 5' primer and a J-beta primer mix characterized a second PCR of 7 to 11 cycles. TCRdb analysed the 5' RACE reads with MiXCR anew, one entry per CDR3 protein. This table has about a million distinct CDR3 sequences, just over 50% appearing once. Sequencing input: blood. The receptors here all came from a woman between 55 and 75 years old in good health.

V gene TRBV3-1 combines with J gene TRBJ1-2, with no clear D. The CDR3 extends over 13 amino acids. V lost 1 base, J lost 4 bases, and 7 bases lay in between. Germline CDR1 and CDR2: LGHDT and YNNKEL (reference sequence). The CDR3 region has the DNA TGTGCCAGCAGCCAAGGGGGTGGCTATGGCTACACCTTC. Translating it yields CASSQGGGYGYTF.

DNA for the CDR3: TGTGCCAGCAGTCCCCCAGCTAGCGAATCGTATACAAACAATGAGCAGTTCTTC. It yields the protein CASSPPASESYTNNEQFF. This chain joins TRBV12-3 or TRBV12-4 and TRBJ2-1, with D possibly matching TRBD2 (6 bases). The CDR3 loop spans 18 amino acids. The V end was cut by 5 bases, the J end by 5 bases, with 25 bases between.

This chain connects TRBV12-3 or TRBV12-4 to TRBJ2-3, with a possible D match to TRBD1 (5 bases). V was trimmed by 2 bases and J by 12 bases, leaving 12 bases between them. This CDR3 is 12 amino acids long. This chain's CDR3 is CASSLTTEVQYF. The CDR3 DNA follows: TGTGCCAGCAGTTTAACGACAGAAGTCCAGTATTTT.

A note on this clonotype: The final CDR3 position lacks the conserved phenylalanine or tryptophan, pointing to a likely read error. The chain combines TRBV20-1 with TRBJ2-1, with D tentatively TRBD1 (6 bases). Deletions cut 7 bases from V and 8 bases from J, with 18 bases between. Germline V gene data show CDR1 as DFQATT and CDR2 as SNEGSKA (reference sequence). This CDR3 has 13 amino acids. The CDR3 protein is CSVSGGRGDEQFL. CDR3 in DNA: TGCAGTGTTTCGGGCGGCAGGGGCGATGAGCAGTTCTTA.

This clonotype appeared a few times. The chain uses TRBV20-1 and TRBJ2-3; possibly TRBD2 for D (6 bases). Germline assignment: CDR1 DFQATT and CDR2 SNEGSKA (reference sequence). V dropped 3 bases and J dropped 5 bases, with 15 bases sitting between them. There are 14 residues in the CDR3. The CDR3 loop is CSASAGIVGDTQYF. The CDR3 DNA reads TGCAGTGCTAGTGCGGGAATAGTTGGAGATACGCAGTATTTT.

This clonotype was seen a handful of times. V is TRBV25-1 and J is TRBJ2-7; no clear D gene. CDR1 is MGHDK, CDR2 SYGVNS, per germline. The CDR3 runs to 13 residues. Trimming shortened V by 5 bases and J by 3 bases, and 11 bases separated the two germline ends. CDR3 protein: CASSPNKIYEQYF. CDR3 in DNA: TGTGCCAGCAGTCCAAACAAAATCTACGAGCAGTACTTC.

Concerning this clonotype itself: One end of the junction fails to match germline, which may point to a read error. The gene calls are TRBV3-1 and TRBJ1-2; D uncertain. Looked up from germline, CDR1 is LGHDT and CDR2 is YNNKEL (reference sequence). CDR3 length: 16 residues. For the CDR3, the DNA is TGTGTCAGCAGCCAGTCCGAGACGGGGACTAACTATGGCTACACCTTC. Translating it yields CVSSQSETGTNYGYTF.

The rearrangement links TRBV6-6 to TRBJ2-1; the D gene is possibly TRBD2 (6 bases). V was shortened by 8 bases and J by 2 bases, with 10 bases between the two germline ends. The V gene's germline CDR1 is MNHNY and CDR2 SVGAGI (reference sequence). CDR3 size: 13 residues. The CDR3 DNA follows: TGTGCCAGCGCGGTAGCGGCCTACAATGAGCAGTTCTTC. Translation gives CASAVAAYNEQFF.

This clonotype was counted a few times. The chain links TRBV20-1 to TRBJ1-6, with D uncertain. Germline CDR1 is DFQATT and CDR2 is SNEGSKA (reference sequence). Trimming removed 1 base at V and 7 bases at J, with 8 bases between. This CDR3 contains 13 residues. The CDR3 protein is CSARGRPNSPLHF. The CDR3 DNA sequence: TGCAGTGCTAGAGGCAGGCCAAATTCACCCCTCCACTTT.

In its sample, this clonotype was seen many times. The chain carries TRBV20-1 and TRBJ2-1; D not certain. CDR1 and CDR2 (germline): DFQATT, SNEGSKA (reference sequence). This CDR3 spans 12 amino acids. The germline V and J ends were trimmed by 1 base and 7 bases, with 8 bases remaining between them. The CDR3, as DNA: TGCAGTGCTAGAGCCTACCTAAATGAGCAGTTCTTC. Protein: CSARAYLNEQFF.

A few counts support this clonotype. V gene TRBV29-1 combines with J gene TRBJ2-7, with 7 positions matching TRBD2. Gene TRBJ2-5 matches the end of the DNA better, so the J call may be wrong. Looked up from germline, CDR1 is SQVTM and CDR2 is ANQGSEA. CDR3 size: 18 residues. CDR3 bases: TGCAGCGTCCAGTTGGCCGTCCCTCCCCAAGCGGGACAAGAGACCCAGTACTTC. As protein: CSVQLAVPPQAGQETQYF.

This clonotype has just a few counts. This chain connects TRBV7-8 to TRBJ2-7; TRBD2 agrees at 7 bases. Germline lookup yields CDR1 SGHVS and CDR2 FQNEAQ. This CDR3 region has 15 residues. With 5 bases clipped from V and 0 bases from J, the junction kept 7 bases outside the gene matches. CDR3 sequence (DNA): TGTGCCAGCAGCCCTTCTAGCGGAGTCTCCTACGAGCAGTACTTC. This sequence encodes CASSPSSGVSYEQYF.

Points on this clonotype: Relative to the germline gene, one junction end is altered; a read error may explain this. CDR3 sequence: CASSFRRAKNIQYF. The CDR3 DNA reads as TGTGCCAGCAGTTTCAGGCGAGCCAAAAACATCCAGTACTTC. The rearrangement uses TRBV12-3 or TRBV12-4 and TRBJ2-4; no clear D gene. The CDR3 sequence is 14 residues long.

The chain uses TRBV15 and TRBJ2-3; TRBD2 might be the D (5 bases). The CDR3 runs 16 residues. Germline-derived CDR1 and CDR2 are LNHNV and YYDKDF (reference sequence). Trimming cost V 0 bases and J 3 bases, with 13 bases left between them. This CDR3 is CATSRDPARGTDTQYF. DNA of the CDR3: TGTGCCACCAGCAGAGATCCAGCTCGAGGGACAGATACGCAGTATTTT.